The 27 T cell receptor beta chains below all came from one sample that was sequenced in a study of tumor-infiltrating lymphocytes in primary liver carcinoma. Germline DNA was also extracted, and blood RNA derived from unsorted whole blood. A constant-region primer primed TCR beta cDNA synthesis from roughly 510 ng of total RNA. Three-round nested multiplex PCR performed with slightly modified ARM-PCR produced the TCR beta libraries. A C-beta reverse primer and TRBV1-TRBV30 forward primers served in each of the first two PCR rounds, at 9 to 10 cycles apiece. TCRdb re-called the multiplex PCR reads through MiXCR, storing one row per CDR3 protein. The sample contains approximately 330,000 distinct CDR3 sequences, almost 65% of which appear only once. The specimen was peripheral blood. The receptors stem from a man aged 35 to 55 with primary liver carcinoma and hepatitis B virus infection.

This rearrangement joins TRBV29-1 to TRBJ2-7; D is perhaps TRBD2 (7 bases). Germline lookup yields CDR1 SQVTM and CDR2 ANQGSEA. V was shortened by 4 bases and J by 3 bases, with 13 bases between the two germline ends. The CDR3 extends over 13 amino acids. CDR3 in DNA: TGCAGCGTTGTTGGGGGGGCGGGCTACGAGCAGTACTTC. Translation: CSVVGGAGYEQYF.

The chain joins TRBV11-2 to TRBJ2-7; the D gene is possibly TRBD2 (6 bases). The V end lost 5 bases, the J end lost 4 bases, and 21 bases lay between the germline ends. The length of the CDR3 is 16 residues. Per the germline V gene, CDR1 is SGHAT and CDR2 is FQNNGV. Here the CDR3 DNA reads TGTGCCAGCAGCCACCATAGCGGTAGGGCCCGGTACGAGCAGTACTTC. Translation gives CASSHHSGRARYEQYF.

About this clonotype: Without the conserved terminal phenylalanine or tryptophan, this CDR3 likely stems from a read error. The V call is TRBV5-4, the J call TRBJ2-7; D gene uncertain. With 0 bases removed from V and 6 bases from J, the gap between germline ends came to 10 bases. This CDR3 comprises 13 residues. CDR1 SGHNT and CDR2 YYREEE come from the germline V gene (reference sequence). The CDR3 loop is CASSLGSGVEQYI. In DNA form, the CDR3 reads TGTGCCAGCAGCTTGGGGTCGGGCGTCGAGCAGTACATC.

In regard to this clonotype: This may arise from a read error, as a much more abundant clone is one base away. The V gene is TRBV4-1, the J gene TRBJ2-2, with D perhaps TRBD1 (6 bases). Germline CDR1 is MGHRA and CDR2 is YSYEKL. The CDR3 runs to 16 residues. The germline V and J ends were trimmed by 0 bases and 5 bases, with 13 bases remaining between them. CDR3 region: CASSQDRGMGTGELFF. CDR3 coding DNA: TGCGCCAGCAGCCAAGATAGGGGGATGGGAACCGGGGAGCTGTTTTTT.

As concerns this clonotype: Possible read error: a much larger clone is one base away. The V and J genes are TRBV4-2 and TRBJ2-3; perhaps TRBD1 as D (6 bases). Trimming removed 1 base from V and 1 base from J, with 12 bases in between. Germline V gives CDR1 LGHNA, CDR2 YNFKEQ. This CDR3 is 16 amino acids long. The CDR3, as DNA: TGTGCCAGCAGCCAAGGGTTGCCAGGGGGCACAGATACGCAGTATTTT. This sequence encodes CASSQGLPGGTDTQYF.

There are many counts of this clonotype. The chain uses TRBV12-3 or TRBV12-4 and TRBJ1-5, with D possibly TRBD1 on 5 matching bases. The CDR3 length is 15 residues. The V and J ends lost 1 base and 5 bases respectively, with 12 bases between them. In nucleotides, the CDR3 is TGTGCCAGCAGTTTAGGGCAGGGCCGAGATCAGCCCCAGCATTTT. Amino acids: CASSLGQGRDQPQHF.

V gene TRBV7-9 combines with J gene TRBJ1-2; the D is unclear. The CDR3 contains 10 residues. CDR1 is SEHNR, CDR2 FQNEAQ, per germline (reference sequence). Trimming took 3 bases from V and 10 from J, leaving 6 bases between them. The CDR3 bases are TGTGCCAGCAGCTTCCGGGACTACACCTTC. Protein sequence: CASSFRDYTF.

Concerning this clonotype itself: The junction departs from germline at one end; a sequencing error may be responsible. The CDR3: CASSTQTTDMQYF. CDR3 nucleotides: TGCGCCAGCAGCACCCAGACCACAGATATGCAGTATTTT. The gene calls are TRBV5-1 and TRBJ2-3; D unclear. Germline assignment: CDR1 SGHRS and CDR2 YFSETQ. This CDR3 is 13 amino acids long.

A remark on this clonotype: Possible read error: a much larger clone is one base away. The chain carries TRBV4-2 and TRBJ1-1; a weak D match, TRBD1 (5 bases). The CDR3 is 15 amino acids. Germline values: CDR1 LGHNA, CDR2 YNFKEQ. CDR3 coding DNA: TGTGCCAGCAGCCAAGTCAGGGTTGAGGGCACTAAAGCTTTCTTT. This encodes CASSQVRVEGTKAFF.

Comments on this clonotype: Compared with germline, one end of the junction differs, possibly owing to a read error. The chain is built from TRBV11-2 and TRBJ2-2; D call uncertain. Germline V gene data show CDR1 as SGHAT and CDR2 as FQNNGV. This CDR3 contains 14 residues. CDR3 residues: CANSLVADTGELFF. CDR3 DNA: TGCGCCAACAGCTTAGTCGCTGACACCGGGGAGCTGTTTTTT. Using reference TRBV11-2 and TRBJ2-2 for the parts outside the CDR3, the full variable domain is EAGVAQSPRYKIIEKRQSVAFWCNPISGHATLYWYQQILGQGPKLLIQFQNNGVVDDSQLPKDRFSAERLKGVDSTLKIQPAKLEDSAVYLCANSLVADTGELFFGEGSRLTVL.

There are many counts of this clonotype. This chain joins TRBV6-6 and TRBJ2-5; 10 bases line up with TRBD1. The V gene end was trimmed by 5 bases and the J gene end by 6 bases; junction bases not matched to a gene: 9. The CDR3 loop spans 15 amino acids. CDR1 is MNHNY and CDR2 is SVGAGI in the germline V gene (reference sequence). The CDR3 sequence is CASSPGQGDGKTQYF. DNA of the CDR3: TGTGCCAGCAGTCCCGGACAGGGGGACGGAAAGACCCAGTACTTC.

In this sample, this clonotype turned up a few times. The chain couples TRBV5-1 to TRBJ2-7, with D perhaps being TRBD1 or TRBD2 (5 bases each). V was pared by 2 bases and J by 9 bases, with 21 bases between. CDR3 length equals 15 residues. The germline gives CDR1 SGHRS, CDR2 YFSETQ. The CDR3 region is CASSFYGIQDSGQYF. The CDR3 DNA is TGCGCCAGCAGCTTCTATGGGATACAGGACTCCGGGCAGTACTTC.

Concerning this clonotype itself: At one boundary the junction diverges from the germline segment, which might be a read error. J is TRBJ2-1 and V is TRBV7-9, with a tentative D call TRBD1 (6 bases). CDR1 SEHNR and CDR2 FQNEAQ come from the germline V gene (reference sequence). CDR3 size: 12 residues. The CDR3 protein is CASGLLGAEQFF. DNA of the CDR3: TGTGCCAGCGGCTTATTGGGGGCCGAGCAGTTCTTC. The whole variable domain, filled in from reference TRBV7-9 and TRBJ2-1, reads DTGVSQNPRHKITKRGQNVTFRCDPISEHNRLYWYRQTLGQGPEFLTYFQNEAQLEKSRLLSDRFSAERPKGSFSTLEIQRTEQGDSAMYLCASGLLGAEQFFGPGTRLTVL.

At least ten counts were recorded for this clonotype. This sequence joins TRBV4-1 and TRBJ1-6; D remains ambiguous. V was clipped by 0 bases and J by 5 bases, with 11 bases between them. Germline CDR1 MGHRA, CDR2 YSYEKL. The CDR3 covers 16 residues. In DNA form, the CDR3 reads TGCGCCAGCAGCCAAGATGTGACGGCAAATAATTCACCCCTCCACTTT. Residues: CASSQDVTANNSPLHF.

For this clonotype: The germline gene is not matched at one end of the junction; a read error may be the cause. The chain combines TRBV4-1 with TRBJ2-3; no clear D gene. Germline loops: CDR1 MGHRA, CDR2 YSYEKL. This CDR3 comprises 18 residues. CDR3 sequence: CTSSQESSRPISTDTQYF. Written as DNA, the CDR3 is TGCACCAGCAGCCAAGAGAGTAGCCGCCCCATTAGCACAGATACGCAGTATTTT.

As to this clonotype: One junction end disagrees with the germline gene, perhaps due to a read error. The rearrangement links TRBV11-2 to TRBJ2-2; D is possibly TRBD2 (6 bases). The CDR3 covers 13 residues. Germline V gene lookup returns CDR1 SGHAT and CDR2 FQNNGV. The CDR3 here is CASNIGNTGGLFF. CDR3 nucleotide sequence: TGTGCCAGCAACATAGGGAACACCGGGGGGCTGTTTTTT.

V usage is TRBV11-2 and J usage is TRBJ2-5, with 15 bases fitting TRBD2. The CDR3 totals 17 residues. The junction had 10 bases not matched to a gene; V was cut back by 3 bases and J by 8 bases. In germline, CDR1 is SGHAT, CDR2 FQNNGV. DNA of the CDR3: TGTGCCAGCAGCTTTGGACTAGCGGGAGGGCCAGGCCATACCCAGTACTTC. This codes for CASSFGLAGGPGHTQYF.

The chain employs TRBV6-1 and TRBJ2-1; 7 bases match TRBD2. Germline trimming cut 10 bases from V and 3 bases from J; bases unmatched to any gene: 9. CDR3 length: 14 amino acids. Germline V gene data show CDR1 as MNHNS and CDR2 as SASEGT. CDR3 sequence: CATGGGTNYNEQFF. The CDR3 DNA reads as TGTGCCACTGGGGGGGGGACTAACTACAATGAGCAGTTCTTC.

Comment on this clonotype: Its ends do not fully match the called genes, so a read error is possible. The chain links TRBV10-3 to TRBJ1-2; D may be TRBD1 (5 bases). CDR1 and CDR2 from the germline V gene are ENHRY and SYGVKD. This CDR3 region has 14 residues. The CDR3 DNA sequence: TGTGCCATCAGGGAGACAGATTTTAACTATCGCTACACCTTC. The encoded protein is CAIRETDFNYRYTF.

For this clonotype: This clone may be a read error of a much larger clone one base away. Since no conserved phenylalanine or tryptophan closes the CDR3, a read error is the likely cause. The chain joins TRBV12-3 or TRBV12-4 to TRBJ1-5; 8 bases are a match to TRBD1. The CDR3 has 14 amino acids. Germline trimming cut 3 bases from V and 7 bases from J; bases unmatched to any gene: 5. CDR3 bases: TGTGCCAGCAGTTTCACAGGGGGAGAGCAGCCCCAGCATCTT. This encodes CASSFTGGEQPQHL.

This clonotype was counted a single time. The chain employs TRBV2 and TRBJ2-3, with TRBD2 matching 7 bases. Trimming took 4 bases from V and 9 from J; bases not matched to a gene: 10. There are 14 residues in the CDR3. Germline V lookup: CDR1 SNHLY, CDR2 FYNNEI. CDR3 sequence (DNA): TGTGCCAGCAGTGGATTGGCTAGCGGCTCGACGCAGTATTTT. This codes for CASSGLASGSTQYF.

This clonotype was observed many times. The chain carries TRBV12-3 or TRBV12-4 and TRBJ1-5; maybe TRBD1 (6 bases). CDR3 length: 14 residues. Trimming left V 6 bases short and J 3 bases short, with 12 bases between. DNA for the CDR3: TGTGCCAGCAGCCGGCAGGGGTTCAATCAGCCCCAGCATTTT. It yields the protein CASSRQGFNQPQHF.

Of note for this clonotype: A read error may be the cause here, since a much bigger clone is one base away. The chain uses TRBV6-1 and TRBJ2-5; a possible D gene is TRBD2 (6 bases). This CDR3 is 15 amino acids long. Trimming took 3 bases from V and 5 from J, leaving 16 bases between them. CDR1 is MNHNS and CDR2 is SASEGT in the germline V gene. Here the CDR3 DNA reads TGTGCCAGCAGTGAGAATTCAGGGAGGAGGGAGACCCAGTACTTC. This encodes CASSENSGRRETQYF.

Of note for this clonotype: Since the CDR3 does not end with the conserved phenylalanine or tryptophan, this likely comes from a read error. The rearrangement links TRBV5-6 to TRBJ2-7, with 14 bases lining up with TRBD2. The V gene's germline CDR1 is SGHDT and CDR2 YYEEEE. V lost 7 bases and J lost 3; bases outside the gene matches: 6. The length of the CDR3 is 15 residues. The CDR3 region is CASGRGLAGGYEQYL. CDR3 nucleotide sequence: TGTGCCAGCGGACGCGGACTAGCGGGAGGCTACGAGCAGTACCTC.

For this clonotype: Mismatch with germline at one junction end may stem from a read error. The gene calls are TRBV11-2 and TRBJ2-7; 7 positions agree with TRBD1. CDR1 is SGHAT, CDR2 FQNNGV, per germline. There are 14 residues in the CDR3. The CDR3 DNA reads as TGTGCCAGCAGCTTAGGGTCAGGGGGTCGCGAGCACTACTTC. Protein sequence: CASSLGSGGREHYF.

The J gene is TRBJ2-4, the V gene TRBV6-2 or TRBV6-3, with unresolved D. V dropped 0 bases and J dropped 0 bases, with 18 bases sitting between them. Looked up from germline, CDR1 is MNHEY and CDR2 is SVGEGT. This CDR3 has 19 amino acids. CDR3 bases: TGTGCCAGCAGTTACTCGAAGAGCCATATAAATTTAGCCAAAAACATTCAGTACTTC. Translation: CASSYSKSHINLAKNIQYF.

This clonotype was seen a few times. In DNA, the CDR3 is TGTGCCATCGCCGGGACAGGGGGCTCTGGAAACACCATATATTTT. This encodes CAIAGTGGSGNTIYF. The chain combines TRBV10-3 with TRBJ1-3; TRBD1 matches 11 bases. Looked up from germline, CDR1 is ENHRY and CDR2 is SYGVKD. Trimming cost V 8 bases and J 0 bases; bases outside gene matches: 3. The CDR3 has 15 amino acids.